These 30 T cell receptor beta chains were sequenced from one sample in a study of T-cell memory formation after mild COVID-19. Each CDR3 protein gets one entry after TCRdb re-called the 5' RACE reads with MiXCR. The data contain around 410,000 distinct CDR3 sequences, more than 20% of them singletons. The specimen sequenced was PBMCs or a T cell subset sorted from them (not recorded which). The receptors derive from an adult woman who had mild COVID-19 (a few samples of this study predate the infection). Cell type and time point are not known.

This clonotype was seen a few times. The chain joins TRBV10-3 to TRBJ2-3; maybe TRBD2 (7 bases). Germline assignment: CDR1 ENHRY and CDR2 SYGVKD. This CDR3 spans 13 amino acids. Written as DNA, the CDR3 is TGTGCAACGGGGGGCGGAAGCACAGATACGCAGTATTTT. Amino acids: CATGGGSTDTQYF.

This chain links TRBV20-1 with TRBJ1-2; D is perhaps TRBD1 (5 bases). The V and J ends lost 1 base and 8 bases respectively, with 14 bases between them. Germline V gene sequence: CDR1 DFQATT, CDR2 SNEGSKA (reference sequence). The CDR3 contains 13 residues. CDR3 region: CSARGGVLEGYTF. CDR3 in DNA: TGCAGTGCTAGAGGGGGGGTGCTAGAAGGCTACACCTTC.

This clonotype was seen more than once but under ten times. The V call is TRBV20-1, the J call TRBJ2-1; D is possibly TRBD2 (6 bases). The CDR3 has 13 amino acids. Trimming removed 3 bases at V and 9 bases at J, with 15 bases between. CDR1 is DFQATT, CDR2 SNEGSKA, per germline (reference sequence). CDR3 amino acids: CSASWGVLGEQFF. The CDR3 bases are TGCAGTGCTAGTTGGGGGGTATTAGGTGAGCAGTTCTTC.

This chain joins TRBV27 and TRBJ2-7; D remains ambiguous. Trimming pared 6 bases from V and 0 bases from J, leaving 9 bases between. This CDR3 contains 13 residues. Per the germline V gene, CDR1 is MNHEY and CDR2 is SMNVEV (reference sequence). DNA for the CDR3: TGTGCCAGCAGCCCGCGCTACTCCTACGAGCAGTACTTC. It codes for CASSPRYSYEQYF.

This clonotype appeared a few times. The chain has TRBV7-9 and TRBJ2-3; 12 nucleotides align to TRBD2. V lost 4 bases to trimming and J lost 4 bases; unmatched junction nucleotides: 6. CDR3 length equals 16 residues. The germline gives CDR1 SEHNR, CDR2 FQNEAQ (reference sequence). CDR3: CASSYRLAGDADTQYF. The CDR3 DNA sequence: TGTGCCAGCAGCTACCGACTAGCGGGAGACGCAGATACGCAGTATTTT.

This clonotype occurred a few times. DNA of the CDR3: TGTGCCAGCAGCAAGCGGACAGGGGGTCACACCGGGGAGCTGTTTTTT. This sequence encodes CASSKRTGGHTGELFF. This chain connects TRBV9 to TRBJ2-2; 10 bases map to TRBD1. This CDR3 has 16 amino acids. CDR1 SGDLS and CDR2 YYNGEE come from the germline V gene. J was trimmed by 3 bases and V by 4 bases; bases with no gene match: 6.

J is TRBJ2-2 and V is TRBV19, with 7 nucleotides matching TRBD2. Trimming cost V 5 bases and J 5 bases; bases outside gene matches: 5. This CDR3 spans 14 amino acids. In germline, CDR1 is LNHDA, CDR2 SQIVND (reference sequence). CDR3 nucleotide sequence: TGTGCCAGTAGTCGGGCGGGAGCGACCGGGGAGCTGTTTTTT. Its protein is CASSRAGATGELFF. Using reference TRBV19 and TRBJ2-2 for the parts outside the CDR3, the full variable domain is DGGITQSPKYLFRKEGQNVTLSCEQNLNHDAMYWYRQDPGQGLRLIYYSQIVNDFQKGDIAEGYSVSREKKESFPLTVTSAQKNPTAFYLCASSRAGATGELFFGEGSRLTVL.

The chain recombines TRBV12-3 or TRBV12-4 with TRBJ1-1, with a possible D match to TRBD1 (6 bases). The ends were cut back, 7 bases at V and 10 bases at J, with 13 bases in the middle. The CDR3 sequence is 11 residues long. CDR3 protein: CASTEGGRAFF. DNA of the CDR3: TGTGCCAGCACAGAAGGGGGGCGAGCTTTCTTT.

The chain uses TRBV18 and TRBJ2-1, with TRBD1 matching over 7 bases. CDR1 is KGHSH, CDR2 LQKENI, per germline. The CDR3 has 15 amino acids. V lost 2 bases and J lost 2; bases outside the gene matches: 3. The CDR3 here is CASSPTGQTYNEQFF. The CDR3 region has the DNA TGTGCCAGCTCACCAACGGGACAGACCTACAATGAGCAGTTCTTC.

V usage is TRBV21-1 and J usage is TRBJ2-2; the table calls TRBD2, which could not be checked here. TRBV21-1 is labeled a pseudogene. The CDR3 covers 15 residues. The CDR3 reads CASLLAGGPTGELFF. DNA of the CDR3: TGTGCCAGCTTGCTAGCGGGAGGGCCGACCGGGGAGCTGTTTTTT.

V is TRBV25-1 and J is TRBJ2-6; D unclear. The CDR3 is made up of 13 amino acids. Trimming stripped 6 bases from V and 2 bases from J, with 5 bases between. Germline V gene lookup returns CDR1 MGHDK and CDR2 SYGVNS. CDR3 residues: CASRGTGANVLTF. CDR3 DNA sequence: TGTGCCAGCAGGGGGACTGGGGCCAACGTCCTGACTTTC.

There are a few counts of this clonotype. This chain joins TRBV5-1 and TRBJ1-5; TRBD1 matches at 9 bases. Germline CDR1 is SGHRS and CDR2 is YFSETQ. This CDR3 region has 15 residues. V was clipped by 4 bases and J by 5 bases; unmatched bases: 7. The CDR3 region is CASSPGQGLDQPQHF. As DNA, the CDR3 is TGCGCCAGCAGCCCGGGACAGGGTCTGGATCAGCCCCAGCATTTT.

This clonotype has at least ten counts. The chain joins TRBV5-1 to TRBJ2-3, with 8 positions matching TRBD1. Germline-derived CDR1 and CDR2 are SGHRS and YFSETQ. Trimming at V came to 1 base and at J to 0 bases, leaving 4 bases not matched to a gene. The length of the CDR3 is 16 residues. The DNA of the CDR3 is TGCGCCAGCAGCTTGCCCCGACAGGGGAGCACAGATACGCAGTATTTT. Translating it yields CASSLPRQGSTDTQYF.

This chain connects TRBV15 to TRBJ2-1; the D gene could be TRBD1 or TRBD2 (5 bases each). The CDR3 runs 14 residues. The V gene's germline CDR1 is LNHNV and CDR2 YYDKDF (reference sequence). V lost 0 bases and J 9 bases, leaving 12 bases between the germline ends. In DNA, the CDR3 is TGTGCCACCAGCAGAGATGGGACGGGCATTGAGCAGTTCTTC. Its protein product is CATSRDGTGIEQFF. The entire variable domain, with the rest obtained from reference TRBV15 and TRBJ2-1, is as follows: DAMVIQNPRYQVTQFGKPVTLSCSQTLNHNVMYWYQQKSSQAPKLLFHYYDKDFNNEADTPDNFQSRRPNTSFCFLDIRSPGLGDTAMYLCATSRDGTGIEQFFGPGTRLTVL.

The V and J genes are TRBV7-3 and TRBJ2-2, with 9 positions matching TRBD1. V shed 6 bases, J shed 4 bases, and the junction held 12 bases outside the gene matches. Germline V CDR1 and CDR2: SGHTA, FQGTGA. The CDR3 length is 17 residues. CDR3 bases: TGTGCCAGCAGGCCCACGACAGGGGGAGGCTTCACCGGGGAGCTGTTTTTT. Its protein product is CASRPTTGGGFTGELFF.

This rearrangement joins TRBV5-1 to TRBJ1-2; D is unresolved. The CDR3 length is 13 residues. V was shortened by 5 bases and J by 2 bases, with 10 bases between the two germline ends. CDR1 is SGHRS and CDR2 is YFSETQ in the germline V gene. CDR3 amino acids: CASRPDSNYGYTF. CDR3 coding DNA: TGCGCCAGCAGGCCCGACTCAAACTATGGCTACACCTTC.

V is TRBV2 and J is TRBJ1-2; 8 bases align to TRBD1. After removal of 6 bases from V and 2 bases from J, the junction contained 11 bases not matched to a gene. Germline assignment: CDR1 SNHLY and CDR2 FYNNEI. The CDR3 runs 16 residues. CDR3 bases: TGTGCCAGCAGGAGGGCTGGACAGGGCGCCAACTATGGCTACACCTTC. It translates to CASRRAGQGANYGYTF.

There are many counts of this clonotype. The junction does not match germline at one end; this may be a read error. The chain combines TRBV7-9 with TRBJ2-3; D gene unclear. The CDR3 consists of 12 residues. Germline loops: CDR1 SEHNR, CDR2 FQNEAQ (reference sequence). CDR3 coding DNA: TGTGCCAGCAGACCGAGCACGGATACGCAGTATTTT. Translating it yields CASRPSTDTQYF. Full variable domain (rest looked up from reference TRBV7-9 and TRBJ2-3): DTGVSQNPRHKITKRGQNVTFRCDPISEHNRLYWYRQTLGQGPEFLTYFQNEAQLEKSRLLSDRFSAERPKGSFSTLEIQRTEQGDSAMYLCASRPSTDTQYFGPGTRLTVL.

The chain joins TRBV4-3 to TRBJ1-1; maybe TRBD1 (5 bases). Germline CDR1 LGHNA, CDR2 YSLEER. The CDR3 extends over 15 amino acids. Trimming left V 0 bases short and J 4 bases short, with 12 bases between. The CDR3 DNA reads TGCGCCAGCAGCCAAGATGGGGGTTTTAGCACTGAAGCTTTCTTT. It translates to CASSQDGGFSTEAFF.

CDR3 amino acids: CASSIVKNFWETGELFF. The DNA of the CDR3 is TGTGCCAGTAGTATAGTTAAAAACTTCTGGGAAACCGGGGAGCTGTTTTTT. The chain uses TRBV19 and TRBJ2-2; D remains unclear. Germline V gene data show CDR1 as LNHDA and CDR2 as SQIVND (reference sequence). The CDR3 has 17 residues. Trimming pared 1 base from V and 5 bases from J, leaving 17 bases between.

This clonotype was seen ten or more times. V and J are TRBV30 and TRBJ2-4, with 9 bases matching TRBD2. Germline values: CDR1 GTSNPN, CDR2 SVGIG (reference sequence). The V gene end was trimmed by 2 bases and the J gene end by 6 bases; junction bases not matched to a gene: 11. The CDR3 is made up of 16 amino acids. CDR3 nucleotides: TGTGCCTGGAGTCCCTCGGGACTAGCTGCCCTAAACATTCAGTACTTC. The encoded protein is CAWSPSGLAALNIQYF.

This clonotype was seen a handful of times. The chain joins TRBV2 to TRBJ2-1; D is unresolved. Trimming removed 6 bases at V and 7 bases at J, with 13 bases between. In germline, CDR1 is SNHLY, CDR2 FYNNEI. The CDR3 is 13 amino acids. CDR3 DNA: TGTGCCAGCAGGGCTGCCCTGATGAATGAGCAGTTCTTC. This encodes CASRAALMNEQFF.

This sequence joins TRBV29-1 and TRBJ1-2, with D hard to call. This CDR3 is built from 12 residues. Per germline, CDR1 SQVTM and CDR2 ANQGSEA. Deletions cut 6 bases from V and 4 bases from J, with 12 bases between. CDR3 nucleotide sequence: TGCAGCGTACCCCGGCGAAGCTATGGCTACACCTTC. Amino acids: CSVPRRSYGYTF. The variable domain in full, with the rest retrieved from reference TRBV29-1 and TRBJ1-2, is SAVISQKPSRDICQRGTSLTIQCQVDSQVTMMFWYRQQPGQSLTLIATANQGSEATYESGFVIDKFPISRPNLTFSTLTVSNMSPEDSSIYLCSVPRRSYGYTFGSGTRLTVV.

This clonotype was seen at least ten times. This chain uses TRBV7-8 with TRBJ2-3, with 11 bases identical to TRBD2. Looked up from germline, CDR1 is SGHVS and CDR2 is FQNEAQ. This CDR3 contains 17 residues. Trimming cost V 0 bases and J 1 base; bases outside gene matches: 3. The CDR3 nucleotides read TGTGCCAGCAGCTTAGCTCTGACTAGCGGGGGCACAGATACGCAGTATTTT. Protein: CASSLALTSGGTDTQYF.

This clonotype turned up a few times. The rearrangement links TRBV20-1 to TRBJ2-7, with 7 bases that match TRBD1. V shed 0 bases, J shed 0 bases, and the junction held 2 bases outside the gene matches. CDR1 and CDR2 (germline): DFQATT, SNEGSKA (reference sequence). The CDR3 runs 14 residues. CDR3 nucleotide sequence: TGCAGTGCTAGAGAGGGACAGAGCTCCTACGAGCAGTACTTC. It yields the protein CSAREGQSSYEQYF.

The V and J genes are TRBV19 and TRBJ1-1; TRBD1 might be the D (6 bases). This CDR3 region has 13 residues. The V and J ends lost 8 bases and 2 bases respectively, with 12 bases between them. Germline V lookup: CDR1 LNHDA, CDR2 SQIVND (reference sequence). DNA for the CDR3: TGTGCCAGTTTCCTCAGGGGAAACACTGAAGCTTTCTTT. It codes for CASFLRGNTEAFF.

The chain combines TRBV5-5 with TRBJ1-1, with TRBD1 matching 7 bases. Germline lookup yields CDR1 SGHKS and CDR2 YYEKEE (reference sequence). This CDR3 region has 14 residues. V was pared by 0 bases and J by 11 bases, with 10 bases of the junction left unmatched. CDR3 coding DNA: TGTGCCAGCAGCTTGGGGGGACAGCTCGGGGGCGCTTTCTTT. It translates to CASSLGGQLGGAFF.

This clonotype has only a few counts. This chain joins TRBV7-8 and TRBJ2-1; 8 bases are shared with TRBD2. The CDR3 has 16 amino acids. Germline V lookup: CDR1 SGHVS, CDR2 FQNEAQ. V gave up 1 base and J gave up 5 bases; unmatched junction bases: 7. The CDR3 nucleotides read TGTGCCAGCAGCTTAGTTCCAGCGGGAGCGAACAATGAGCAGTTCTTC. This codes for CASSLVPAGANNEQFF.

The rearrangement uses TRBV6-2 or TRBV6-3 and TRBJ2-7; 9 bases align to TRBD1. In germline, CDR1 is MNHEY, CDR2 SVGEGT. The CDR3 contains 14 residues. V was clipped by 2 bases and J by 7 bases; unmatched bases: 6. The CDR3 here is CASSYNRGRGEQYF. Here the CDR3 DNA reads TGTGCCAGCAGTTACAACAGGGGGCGCGGTGAGCAGTACTTC.

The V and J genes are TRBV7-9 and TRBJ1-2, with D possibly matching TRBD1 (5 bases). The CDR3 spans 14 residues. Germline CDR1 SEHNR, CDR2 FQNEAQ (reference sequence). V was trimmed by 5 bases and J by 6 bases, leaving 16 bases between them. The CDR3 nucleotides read TGTGCCAGCAGCCCCGGGACCGATGTCAATGGCTACACCTTC. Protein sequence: CASSPGTDVNGYTF.